Below are 3 T cell receptor beta chains sequenced from a single sample in a study of a mutant IDH1 vaccine in newly diagnosed glioma (dated by TCRdb to the early 2020s). Library generation was performed with the immunoSEQ multiplex PCR assay. TCRdb took over this immuneACCESS table, retaining in-frame rearrangements with V and J assigned. Such tables are incomplete; in checked studies, under half of the missing clones stem from an unresolved V gene, and the remainder is unexplained. This sample has roughly 15,000 clones in its table, and approximately 92% of those were observed once. Of the sample, around 9% falls within the top ten clones. The sample's time point label, decoded: baseline, week 1 (first vaccination visit). In the paper's terms, the treatment or condition label means: pre-vaccination baseline after standard-of-care therapy. This sample comprised PBMCs, obtained from a glioma patient treated with radiotherapy, temozolomide or both. Receptor source: a woman aged 40 to 50 with glioma. Some clones in this sample may be carry-over from other donors' samples.

The CDR3 sequence is CASSEALGDIHTIYF. The CDR3 nucleotides read TGTGCCAGCAGTGAAGCGTTGGGGGACATACACACCATATATTTT. V gene TRBV6-1 combines with J gene TRBJ1-3; tentatively, D is TRBD1 (6 bases). Germline lookup yields CDR1 MNHNS and CDR2 SASEGT. This CDR3 comprises 15 residues. Trimming took off 0 bases at V and 8 bases at J, with 14 bases between the two ends.

V usage is TRBV6-5 and J usage is TRBJ2-2, with D tentatively TRBD1 or TRBD2 (5 bases each). The CDR3 runs to 16 residues. Germline CDR1 MNHEY, CDR2 SVGAGI. The V end lost 1 base, the J end lost 4 bases, and 13 bases lay between the germline ends. Here the CDR3 reads CASSYFGGGGTGELFF. CDR3 sequence (DNA): TGTGCCAGCAGTTACTTTGGGGGTGGCGGCACCGGGGAGCTGTTTTTT.

V usage is TRBV6-5 and J usage is TRBJ1-2; TRBD1 matches 7 bases. Germline V lookup: CDR1 MNHEY, CDR2 SVGAGI. J lost 6 bases, V lost 0 bases, and 4 bases had no gene match. This CDR3 is 14 amino acids long. The CDR3 reads CASSYSGGADGYTF. The CDR3, as DNA: TGTGCCAGCAGTTACTCAGGGGGCGCCGATGGCTACACCTTC.